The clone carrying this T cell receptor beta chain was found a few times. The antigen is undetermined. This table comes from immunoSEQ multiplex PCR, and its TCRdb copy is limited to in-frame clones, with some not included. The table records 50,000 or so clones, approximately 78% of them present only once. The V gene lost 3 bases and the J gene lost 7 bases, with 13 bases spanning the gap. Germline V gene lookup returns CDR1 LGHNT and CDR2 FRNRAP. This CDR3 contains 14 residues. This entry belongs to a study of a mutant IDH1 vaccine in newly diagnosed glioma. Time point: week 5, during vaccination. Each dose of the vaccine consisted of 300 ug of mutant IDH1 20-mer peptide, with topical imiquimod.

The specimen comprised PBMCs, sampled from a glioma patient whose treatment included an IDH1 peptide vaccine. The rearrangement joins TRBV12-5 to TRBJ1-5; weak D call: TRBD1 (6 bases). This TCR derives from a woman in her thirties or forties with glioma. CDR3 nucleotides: TGTGCTAGTGGTTTTACAGGGCCGGGCCAGCCCCAGCATTTT. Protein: CASGFTGPGQPQHF. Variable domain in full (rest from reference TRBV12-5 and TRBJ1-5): DARVTQTPRHKVTEMGQEVTMRCQPILGHNTVFWYRQTMMQGLELLAYFRNRAPLDDSGMPKDRFSAEMPDATLATLKIQPSEPRDSAVYFCASGFTGPGQPQHFGDGTRLSIL.